Below are 18 T cell receptor beta chains sequenced from a single sample in a study of CD8+CD57+ T cells in acquired aplastic anemia. TCR beta VDJ and CDR3 were profiled, and genomic DNA was the template. TCRdb itself ran the reads through MiXCR, one entry per CDR3 protein. This sample has some 150,000 distinct CDR3 sequences, with around 41% found just once. Material for sequencing was sorted CD4+, CD8+, or CD8+CD57+ T cells (not recorded which) from PBMCs. The receptor set was obtained from a human donor in good health, serving as a control.

In this sample, this clonotype turned up many times. The chain uses TRBV3-1 and TRBJ1-1; weak D call: TRBD1 (6 bases). Trimming took off 4 bases at V and 8 bases at J, with 11 bases between the two ends. Looked up from germline, CDR1 is LGHDT and CDR2 is YNNKEL (reference sequence). CDR3 length: 12 residues. The CDR3 DNA is TGTGCCAGCAGCCCAATCACAGGGGAAGCTTTCTTT. This gives the protein CASSPITGEAFF.

The chain recombines TRBV10-3 with TRBJ2-5; a weak D match, TRBD2 (6 bases). Deletions cut 11 bases from V and 5 bases from J, with 12 bases between. This CDR3 spans 11 amino acids. Germline values: CDR1 ENHRY, CDR2 SYGVKD. CDR3 bases: TGTGCCGCCGCGGGAATGGAGACCCAGTACTTC. Translating it yields CAAAGMETQYF.

The rearrangement links TRBV2 to TRBJ1-5; D not certain. Germline CDR1 reads SNHLY; CDR2 reads FYNNEI. There are 14 residues in the CDR3. Trimming removed 7 bases from V and 6 bases from J, with 16 bases in between. The DNA for the CDR3 is TGTGCCAGCAATCGAATAGGGCCGTCTCAGCCCCAGCATTTT. It codes for CASNRIGPSQPQHF.

This clonotype was detected ten times or more. The chain is built from TRBV11-2 and TRBJ2-5; TRBD1 matches 7 bases. CDR1 and CDR2 from the germline V gene are SGHAT and FQNNGV. The CDR3 contains 14 residues. The junction had 7 bases not matched to a gene; V was cut back by 5 bases and J by 4 bases. The CDR3 region has the DNA TGTGCCAGCAGCCCACAGGGGAGTAGAGAGACCCAGTACTTC. It codes for CASSPQGSRETQYF.

This clonotype occurred many times. V usage is TRBV12-3 or TRBV12-4 and J usage is TRBJ2-2; D is unclear. V was pared by 4 bases and J by 9 bases, with 9 bases between. The CDR3 consists of 12 residues. This CDR3 is CASSSSRRELFF. The CDR3 DNA follows: TGTGCCAGCAGTTCCTCCCGGCGGGAGCTGTTTTTT.

This clonotype has more than one count but fewer than ten. The chain combines TRBV5-1 with TRBJ2-1; 7 bases match TRBD1. CDR1 and CDR2 from the germline V gene are SGHRS and YFSETQ. This CDR3 is 15 amino acids long. V lost 4 bases, J lost 0 bases, and 4 bases stayed unmatched. The CDR3 here is CASSPGQSSYNEQFF. DNA for the CDR3: TGCGCCAGCAGCCCGGGACAGAGCTCCTACAATGAGCAGTTCTTC.

As for this clonotype: A much larger clone sits a single nucleotide away, making a read error possible. CDR3: CASRKTATGTEASF. The CDR3, as DNA: TGTGCCAGCAGAAAGACAGCCACAGGCACTGAAGCTTCCTTT. The chain carries TRBV25-1 and TRBJ1-1; D may be TRBD1 (5 bases). Germline V lookup: CDR1 MGHDK, CDR2 SYGVNS. The CDR3 has 14 amino acids.

A word on this clonotype: Since no conserved phenylalanine or tryptophan closes the CDR3, a read error is the likely cause. CDR3 in amino acids: CASSLTGLSYEQYL. In DNA, the CDR3 is TGTGCCAGCTCACTAACGGGACTATCCTACGAGCAGTACCTC. The V call is TRBV18, the J call TRBJ2-7; TRBD2 matches 7 bases. Germline CDR1 is KGHSH and CDR2 is LQKENI. The CDR3 extends over 14 amino acids. V lost 4 bases to trimming and J lost 1 base; unmatched junction nucleotides: 4.

The sample holds many counts of this clonotype. This may be a read error: a much more frequent sequence differs by one nucleotide. The chain employs TRBV2 and TRBJ2-2, with 7 bases aligning to TRBD2. The CDR3 is made up of 14 amino acids. Germline V gene lookup returns CDR1 SNHLY and CDR2 FYNNEI. The CDR3 DNA reads as TGTGCCAGCAGCTCGACTAGCAACACCGGGGAGCTGCTTTTT. Residues: CASSSTSNTGELLF. Looking up the rest from reference TRBV2 and TRBJ2-2 gives the full variable domain: EPEVTQTPSHQVTQMGQEVILRCVPISNHLYFYWYRQILGQKVEFLVSFYNNEISEKSEIFDDQFSVERPDGSNFTLKIRSTKLEDSAMYFCASSSTSNTGELLFGEGSRLTVL.

This chain uses TRBV3-1 with TRBJ2-5; D may be TRBD2 (6 bases). V was cut by 1 base and J by 0 bases, with 12 bases left in between. This CDR3 comprises 16 residues. Germline V gene data show CDR1 as LGHDT and CDR2 as YNNKEL (reference sequence). This CDR3 reads CASSQAVGGDQETQYF. The CDR3 region has the DNA TGTGCCAGCAGCCAAGCAGTAGGCGGGGACCAAGAGACCCAGTACTTC.

This clonotype was observed many times. This chain uses TRBV10-1 with TRBJ1-2, with 9 bases fitting TRBD1. The germline gives CDR1 WNHNN, CDR2 SYGVQD (reference sequence). CDR3 length equals 14 residues. Trimming removed 4 bases from V and 7 bases from J; junction bases left unmatched: 7. In DNA, the CDR3 is TGCGCCAGCAGTGCCGACCGGACAGGGGTTGGCTACACCTTC. Translated, it gives CASSADRTGVGYTF.

Ten or more counts support this clonotype. The chain combines TRBV11-2 with TRBJ1-6, with D unresolved. This CDR3 contains 17 residues. V was clipped by 0 bases and J by 7 bases, with 16 bases between them. Germline CDR1 SGHAT, CDR2 FQNNGV. CDR3 sequence: CASSLDGVGLYNSPLHF. CDR3 in DNA: TGTGCCAGCAGCTTAGATGGGGTGGGATTATACAATTCACCCCTCCACTTT.

This chain uses TRBV25-1 with TRBJ1-1; D unclear. Germline CDR1 MGHDK, CDR2 SYGVNS. The CDR3 has 17 amino acids. Between the trimmed V and J ends, which lost 3 bases and 3 bases, there was a span of 20 bases. CDR3 bases: TGTGCCAGCAGTGATCTAGCGGCAGGCCCTCTGGACACTGAAGCTTTCTTT. It specifies CASSDLAAGPLDTEAFF. The variable domain in full, with the rest retrieved from reference TRBV25-1 and TRBJ1-1, is EADIYQTPRYLVIGTGKKITLECSQTMGHDKMYWYQQDPGMELHLIHYSYGVNSTEKGDLSSESTVSRIRTEHFPLTLESARPSHTSQYLCASSDLAAGPLDTEAFFGQGTRLTVV.

The V gene is TRBV18, the J gene TRBJ1-3; D may be TRBD1 (6 bases). The CDR3 spans 17 residues. V lost 3 bases and J 0 bases, leaving 15 bases between the germline ends. CDR1 KGHSH and CDR2 LQKENI come from the germline V gene. The CDR3 is CASSPQRTEISGNTIYF. The CDR3 coding sequence is TGTGCCAGCTCACCTCAGCGGACAGAGATCTCTGGAAACACCATATATTTT.

This clonotype was counted ten times or more. J is TRBJ1-2 and V is TRBV3-1; the D is unclear. V shed 0 bases and J shed 10 bases, with 6 bases lying between them. Per germline, CDR1 LGHDT and CDR2 YNNKEL (reference sequence). The CDR3 contains 11 residues. The CDR3 protein is CASSQDGPYTF. In nucleotides, the CDR3 is TGTGCCAGCAGCCAAGATGGGCCCTACACCTTC.

This rearrangement joins TRBV12-3 or TRBV12-4 to TRBJ2-5, with D perhaps TRBD1 (6 bases). V gave up 6 bases and J gave up 1 base, with 15 bases separating them. The CDR3 is 15 amino acids. The DNA of the CDR3 is TGTGCCAGCAGCCCACGCCGAGGGGGCCAAGAGACCCAGTACTTC. Encoded protein: CASSPRRGGQETQYF.

This clonotype was recorded many times. The rearrangement uses TRBV7-2 and TRBJ1-6, with a possible D match to TRBD1 (5 bases). This CDR3 contains 16 residues. Germline CDR1 SGHTA, CDR2 FQGNSA. V gave up 3 bases and J gave up 3 bases, with 12 bases separating them. CDR3 in amino acids: CASSFPSRVYNSPLHF. The CDR3, as DNA: TGTGCCAGCAGCTTTCCCTCCAGGGTCTATAATTCACCCCTCCACTTT. The full variable domain, its missing parts supplied by reference TRBV7-2 and TRBJ1-6, is GAGVSQSPSNKVTEKGKDVELRCDPISGHTALYWYRQSLGQGLEFLIYFQGNSAPDKSGLPSDRFSAERTGGSVSTLTIQRTQQEDSAVYLCASSFPSRVYNSPLHFGNGTRLTVT.

The chain links TRBV20-1 to TRBJ1-5; 7 bases match TRBD1. Per the germline V gene, CDR1 is DFQATT and CDR2 is SNEGSKA (reference sequence). This CDR3 is built from 13 residues. Trimming at V came to 0 bases and at J to 4 bases, leaving 0 bases not matched to a gene. In DNA, the CDR3 is TGCAGTGCTAGAGACAGGGGGAATCAGCCCCAGCATTTT. Protein sequence: CSARDRGNQPQHF.